This T cell receptor (beta chain) was observed in a study of cytomegalovirus exposure and HLA in healthy donors. Whole-study findings and limits: An analysis done earlier found most TCR beta V segments productive about 87% or about 30% of the time.

As concerns this clone: Its matching antigen is unknown.

V shed 7 bases and J shed 2 bases, with 14 bases lying between them. The CDR3 extends over 14 amino acids. Germline values: CDR1 MDHEN, CDR2 SYDVKM. PCR primers comprised 60 Vbeta and 13 Jbeta primers. Using immunoSEQ multiplex PCR, the repertoire was profiled, and TCRdb retains in-frame clones only, with some absent. There are under 200,000 clones in the sample, with approximately 0.8% held by the top ten. The sequence was obtained from a woman under 30 in good health and CMV-seropositive. Sequenced input: PBMCs. The rearrangement links TRBV28 to TRBJ1-2, with D possibly being TRBD1 (6 bases). The CDR3 nucleotides read TGTGCCAGCAACCGGGGGGGGCAAAACTATGGCTACACCTTC. It codes for CASNRGGQNYGYTF.